This TCR beta chain was retrieved from a study of CD8 T cells in ankylosing spondylitis. This clonotype has at least ten counts. Its specificity is not known. The CDR3 is 15 amino acids. The germline V gene encodes CDR1 LGHNA and CDR2 YSLEER. Trimming took 0 bases from V and 10 from J, leaving 16 bases between them. In making TCR beta libraries, quantitative 5'-RACE with molecular barcodes was used. TCRdb re-derived calls from the 5' RACE reads in MiXCR, one entry per CDR3 protein. The sample holds 450,000 to 550,000 distinct CDR3 sequences; roughly 5.3% are singletons and the top ten take under 4.5%. Broader study findings: Some of these motif variants have turned up before, in reports on reactive arthritis synovial fluid and blood. Apparently characteristic of ankylosing spondylitis blood was a TCR beta motif (eight highly homologous variants). Those disease-linked clones were CD8+; they were also relatively rare in peripheral blood. Enrichment of disease-linked clones was reportedly significant in matched ankylosing spondylitis synovial fluid.

V gene TRBV4-3 combines with J gene TRBJ2-1; D call uncertain. The sequenced sample was blood, either unsorted or a sorted T cell fraction (not recorded which). The sequence came from a male donor with ankylosing spondylitis. CDR3 amino acids: CASSQEWSSEREQFF. As DNA, the CDR3 is TGCGCCAGCAGCCAAGAATGGAGTTCCGAGAGGGAGCAGTTCTTC.